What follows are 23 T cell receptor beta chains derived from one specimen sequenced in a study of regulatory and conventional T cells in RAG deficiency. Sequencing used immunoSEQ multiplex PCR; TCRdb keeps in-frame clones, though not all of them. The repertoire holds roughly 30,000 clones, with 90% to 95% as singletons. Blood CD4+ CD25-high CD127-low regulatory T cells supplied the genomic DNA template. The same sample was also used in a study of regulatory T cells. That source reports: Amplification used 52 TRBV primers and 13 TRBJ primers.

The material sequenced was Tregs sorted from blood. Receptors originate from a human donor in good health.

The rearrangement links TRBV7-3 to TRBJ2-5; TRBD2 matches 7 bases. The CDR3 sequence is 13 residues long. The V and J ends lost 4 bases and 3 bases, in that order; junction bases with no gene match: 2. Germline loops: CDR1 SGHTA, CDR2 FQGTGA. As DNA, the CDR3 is TGTGCCAGCAGCTCTGGGGGGGAAGAGACCCAGTACTTC. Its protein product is CASSSGGEETQYF.

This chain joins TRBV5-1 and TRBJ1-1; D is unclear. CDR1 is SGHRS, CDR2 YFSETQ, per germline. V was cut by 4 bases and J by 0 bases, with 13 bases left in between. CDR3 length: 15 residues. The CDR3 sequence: CASSGGFGVNTEAFF. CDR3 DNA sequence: TGCGCCAGCAGCGGAGGGTTCGGTGTGAACACTGAAGCTTTCTTT.

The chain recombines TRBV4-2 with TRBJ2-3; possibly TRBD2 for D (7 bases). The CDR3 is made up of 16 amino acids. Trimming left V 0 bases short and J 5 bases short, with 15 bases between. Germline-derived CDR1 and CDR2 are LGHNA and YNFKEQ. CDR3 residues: CASSQDRGGARDTQYF. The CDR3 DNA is TGTGCCAGCAGCCAAGATCGTGGGGGGGCTCGAGATACGCAGTATTTT.

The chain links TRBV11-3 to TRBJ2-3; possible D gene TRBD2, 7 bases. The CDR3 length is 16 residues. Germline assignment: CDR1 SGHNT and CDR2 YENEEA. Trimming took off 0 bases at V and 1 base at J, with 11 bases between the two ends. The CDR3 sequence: CASSLDRGGGTDTQYF. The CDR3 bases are TGTGCCAGCAGCTTAGATAGGGGGGGAGGCACAGATACGCAGTATTTT.

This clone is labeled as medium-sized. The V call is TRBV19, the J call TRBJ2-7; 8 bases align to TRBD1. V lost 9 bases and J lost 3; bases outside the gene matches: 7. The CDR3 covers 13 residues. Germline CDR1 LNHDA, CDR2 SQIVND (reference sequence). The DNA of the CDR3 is TGTGCCAGCTCCAGGACAGGGATCTACGAGCAGTACTTC. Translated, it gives CASSRTGIYEQYF. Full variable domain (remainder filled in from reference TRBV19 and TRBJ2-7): DGGITQSPKYLFRKEGQNVTLSCEQNLNHDAMYWYRQDPGQGLRLIYYSQIVNDFQKGDIAEGYSVSREKKESFPLTVTSAQKNPTAFYLCASSRTGIYEQYFGPGTRLTVT.

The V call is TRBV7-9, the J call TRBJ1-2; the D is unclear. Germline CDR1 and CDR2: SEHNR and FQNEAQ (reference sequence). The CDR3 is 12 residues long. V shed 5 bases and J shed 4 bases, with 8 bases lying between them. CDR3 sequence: CASSGALYGYTF. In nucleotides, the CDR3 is TGTGCCAGCAGCGGAGCACTCTATGGCTACACCTTC.

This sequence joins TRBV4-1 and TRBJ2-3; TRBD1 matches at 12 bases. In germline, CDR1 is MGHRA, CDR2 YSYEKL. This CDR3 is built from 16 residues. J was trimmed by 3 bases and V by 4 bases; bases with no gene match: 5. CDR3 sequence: CASSRRDRGQTDTQYF. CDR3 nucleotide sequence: TGCGCCAGCAGCCGGAGGGACAGGGGGCAAACAGATACGCAGTATTTT.

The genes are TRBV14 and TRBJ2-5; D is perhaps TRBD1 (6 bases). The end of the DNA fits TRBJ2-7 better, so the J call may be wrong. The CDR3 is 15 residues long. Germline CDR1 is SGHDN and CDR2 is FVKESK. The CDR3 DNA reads TGTGCCAGCAGCCATCTCGCAGGGGCCTCCTACGAGCAGTACTTC. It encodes CASSHLAGASYEQYF.

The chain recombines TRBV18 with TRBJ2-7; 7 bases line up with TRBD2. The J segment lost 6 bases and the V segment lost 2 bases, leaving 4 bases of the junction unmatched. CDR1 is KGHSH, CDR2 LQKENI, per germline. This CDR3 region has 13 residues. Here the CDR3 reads CASSPASGSEQYF. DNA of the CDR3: TGTGCCAGCTCACCAGCTAGCGGATCCGAGCAGTACTTC.

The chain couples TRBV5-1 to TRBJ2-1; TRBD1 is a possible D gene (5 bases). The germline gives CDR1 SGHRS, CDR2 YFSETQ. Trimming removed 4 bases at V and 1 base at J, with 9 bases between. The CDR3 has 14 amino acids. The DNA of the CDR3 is TGCGCCAGCAGCCCTCAGGGTTCCTACAATGAGCAGTTCTTC. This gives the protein CASSPQGSYNEQFF.

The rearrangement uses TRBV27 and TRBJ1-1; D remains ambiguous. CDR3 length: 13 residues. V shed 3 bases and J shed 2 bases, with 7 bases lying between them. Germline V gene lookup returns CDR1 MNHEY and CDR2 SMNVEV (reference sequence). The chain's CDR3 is CASSFYRNTEAFF. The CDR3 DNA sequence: TGTGCCAGCAGTTTTTATAGAAACACTGAAGCTTTCTTT.

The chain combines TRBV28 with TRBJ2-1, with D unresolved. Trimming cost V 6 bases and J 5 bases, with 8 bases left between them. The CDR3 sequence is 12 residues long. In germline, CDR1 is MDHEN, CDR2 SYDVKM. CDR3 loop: CASRALHNEQFF. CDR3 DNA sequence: TGTGCCAGCAGGGCCTTGCACAATGAGCAGTTCTTC.

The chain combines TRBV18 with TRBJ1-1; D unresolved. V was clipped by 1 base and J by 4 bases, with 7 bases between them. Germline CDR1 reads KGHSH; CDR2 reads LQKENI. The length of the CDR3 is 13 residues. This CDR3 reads CASSPLSFTEAFF. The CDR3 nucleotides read TGTGCCAGCTCACCACTATCGTTCACTGAAGCTTTCTTT. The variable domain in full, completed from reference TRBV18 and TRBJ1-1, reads NAGVMQNPRHLVRRRGQEARLRCSPMKGHSHVYWYRQLPEEGLKFMVYLQKENIIDESGMPKERFSAEFPKEGPSILRIQQVVRGDSAAYFCASSPLSFTEAFFGQGTRLTVV.

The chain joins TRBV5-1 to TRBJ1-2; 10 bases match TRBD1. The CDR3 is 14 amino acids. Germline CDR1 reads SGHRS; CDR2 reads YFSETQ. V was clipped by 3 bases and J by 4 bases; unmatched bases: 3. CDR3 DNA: TGCGCCAGCAGCTCGACAGGGGGCGGCTATGGCTACACCTTC. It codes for CASSSTGGGYGYTF.

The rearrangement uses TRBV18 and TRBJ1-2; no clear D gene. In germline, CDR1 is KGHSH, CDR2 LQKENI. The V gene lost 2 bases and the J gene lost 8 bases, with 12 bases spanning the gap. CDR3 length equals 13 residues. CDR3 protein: CASSPLATWGYTF. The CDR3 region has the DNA TGTGCCAGCTCACCATTGGCGACCTGGGGCTACACCTTC.

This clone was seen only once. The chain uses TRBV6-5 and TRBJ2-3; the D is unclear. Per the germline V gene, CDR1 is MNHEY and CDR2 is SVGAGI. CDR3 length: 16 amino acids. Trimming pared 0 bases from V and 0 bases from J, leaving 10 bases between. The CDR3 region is CASSYSWLASTDTQYF. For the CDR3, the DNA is TGTGCCAGCAGTTACTCGTGGCTCGCTAGCACAGATACGCAGTATTTT.

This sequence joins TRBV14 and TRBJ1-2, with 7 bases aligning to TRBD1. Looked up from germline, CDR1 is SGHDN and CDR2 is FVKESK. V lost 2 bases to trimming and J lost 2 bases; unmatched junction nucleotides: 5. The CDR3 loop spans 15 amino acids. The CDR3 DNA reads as TGTGCCAGCAGCCAACGGACAGGCCGGAACTATGGCTACACCTTC. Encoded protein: CASSQRTGRNYGYTF. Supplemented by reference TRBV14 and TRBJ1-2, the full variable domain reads EAGVTQFPSHSVIEKGQTVTLRCDPISGHDNLYWYRRVMGKEIKFLLHFVKESKQDESGMPNNRFLAERTGGTYSTLKVQPAELEDSGVYFCASSQRTGRNYGYTFGSGTRLTVV.

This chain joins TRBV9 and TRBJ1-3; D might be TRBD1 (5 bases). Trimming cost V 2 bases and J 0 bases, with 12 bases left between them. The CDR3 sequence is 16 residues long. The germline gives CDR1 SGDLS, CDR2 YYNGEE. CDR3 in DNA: TGTGCCAGCAGCGTCGAGGGACCGCACTCTGGAAACACCATATATTTT. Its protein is CASSVEGPHSGNTIYF.

The chain's CDR3 is CASSLIGGGYEQYF. CDR3 DNA: TGTGCCAGCAGCTTAATAGGGGGCGGGTACGAGCAGTACTTC. The gene calls are TRBV7-3 and TRBJ2-7; 7 nucleotides agree with TRBD1. This CDR3 is 14 amino acids long. V gave up 1 base and J gave up 4 bases; unmatched junction bases: 4. Germline V gives CDR1 SGHTA, CDR2 FQGTGA. Supplemented by reference TRBV7-3 and TRBJ2-7, the full variable domain reads GAGVSQTPSNKVTEKGKYVELRCDPISGHTALYWYRQSLGQGPEFLIYFQGTGAADDSGLPNDRFFAVRPEGSVSTLKIQRTERGDSAVYLCASSLIGGGYEQYFGPGTRLTVT.

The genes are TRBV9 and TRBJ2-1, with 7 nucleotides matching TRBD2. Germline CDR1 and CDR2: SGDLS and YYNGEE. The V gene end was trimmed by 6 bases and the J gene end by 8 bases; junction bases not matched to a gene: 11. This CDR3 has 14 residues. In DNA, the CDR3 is TGTGCCAGCACGGGGCGGGGGTTGAACGATGAGCAGTTCTTC. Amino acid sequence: CASTGRGLNDEQFF. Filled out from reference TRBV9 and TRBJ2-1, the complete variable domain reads DSGVTQTPKHLITATGQRVTLRCSPRSGDLSVYWYQQSLDQGLQFLIQYYNGEERAKGNILERFSAQQFPDLHSELNLSSLELGDSALYFCASTGRGLNDEQFFGPGTRLTVL.

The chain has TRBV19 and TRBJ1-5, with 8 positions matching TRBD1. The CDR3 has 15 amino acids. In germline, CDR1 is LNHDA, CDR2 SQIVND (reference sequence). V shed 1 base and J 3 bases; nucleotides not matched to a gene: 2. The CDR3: CASSIGTGINQPQHF. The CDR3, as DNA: TGTGCCAGTAGTATAGGGACAGGGATCAATCAGCCCCAGCATTTT. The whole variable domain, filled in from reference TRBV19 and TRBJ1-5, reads DGGITQSPKYLFRKEGQNVTLSCEQNLNHDAMYWYRQDPGQGLRLIYYSQIVNDFQKGDIAEGYSVSREKKESFPLTVTSAQKNPTAFYLCASSIGTGINQPQHFGDGTRLSIL.

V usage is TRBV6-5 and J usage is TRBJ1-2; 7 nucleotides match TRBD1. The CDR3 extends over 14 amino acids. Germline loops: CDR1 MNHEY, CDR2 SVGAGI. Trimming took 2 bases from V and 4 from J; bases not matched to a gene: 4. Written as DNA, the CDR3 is TGTGCCAGCAGTTACGACAGGGCCCCCTATGGCTACACCTTC. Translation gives CASSYDRAPYGYTF.

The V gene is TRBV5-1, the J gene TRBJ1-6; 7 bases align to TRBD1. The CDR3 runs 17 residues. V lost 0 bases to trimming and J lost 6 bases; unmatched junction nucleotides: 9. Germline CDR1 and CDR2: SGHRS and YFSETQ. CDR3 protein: CASSLVGRSGGNSPLHF. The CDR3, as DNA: TGCGCCAGCAGCTTGGTCGGCAGGTCAGGGGGTAATTCACCCCTCCACTTT.